This TCR beta chain was documented in a study of human T cells and chemical hapten exposure. Across the study: Application of 0.01% DPC to the upper back was done by patch test, with a reading at 6 days. Among samples, TCR yields varied mainly because of small differences in pooled library volume. General study results and limits: Expanded TCR sets contained significantly more large CDR3 similarity clusters than controls.

Regarding this clonotype: What it binds is unknown.

The CDR3 is 13 amino acids. The germline CDR1 and CDR2 sequences are LGHDT and YNNKEL (reference sequence). V lost 1 base and J 6 bases, leaving 8 bases between the germline ends. Regarding time point: patch test 1, 2 weeks after DPC sensitization. Described treatment: therapeutic diphenylcyclopropenone sensitization with weekly scalp DPC. MiXCR, applied by TCRdb to the RACE reads, yields one record per CDR3 protein. The repertoire has around 190,000 distinct CDR3 sequences, about a fifth of them found once; the top ten carry under 7.5%. The V gene is TRBV3-1, the J gene TRBJ2-3; D unresolved. The receptor was isolated from a woman between 50 and 59 years old with alopecia areata. Some clones in this sample may be carry-over from other donors' samples. This material consisted of whole blood, taken in connection with sensitization to the hapten diphenylcyclopropenone (DPC). CDR3 protein: CASSQALADTQYF. CDR3 nucleotides: TGTGCCAGCAGCCAAGCGTTGGCGGATACGCAGTATTTT.